This T cell receptor (beta chain) was captured by sequencing in a study of cytomegalovirus exposure and HLA in healthy donors. Study results and limitations: Later analysis reportedly placed an Asian-associated ancestry cluster below the roughly 680-donor mean in N-insertions. Three of the chains that were CMV-associated were confirmed in vitro to be specific for CMV antigens. Over 150 TCR beta chains were listed as cytomegalovirus-associated.

Primers included in the PCR were 60 Vbeta and 13 Jbeta primers. Per the original data handling: Unique TCR beta chains totaled roughly 81 million in a later count, with roughly 10 million of them shared. Here immunoSEQ multiplex PCR was the method, and the copy in TCRdb shows in-frame clones only, minus some. V, J and clone size were drawn from that table, and D and trimming were deduced from the DNA. The table records some 100,000 clones, around three quarters of them present only once. This clone has a single count. The target antigen is unknown. The sequenced material came from PBMCs. The sequence was obtained from a female donor in good health and CMV-seronegative.

The CDR3 sequence is CSVGGGANEQFF. CDR3 in DNA: TGCAGCGTTGGTGGGGGGGCCAATGAGCAGTTCTTC. The rearrangement joins TRBV29-1 to TRBJ2-1; D may be TRBD2 (7 bases). The CDR3 runs 12 residues. V lost 4 bases and J 6 bases, leaving 10 bases between the germline ends. The germline gives CDR1 SQVTM, CDR2 ANQGSEA.